Listed below are T cell receptor beta chains from one sample, sequenced in a study of T cell responses to AZD1222 COVID-19 vaccine. Produced via immunoSEQ multiplex PCR; TCRdb's table is partial and in-frame only. Of roughly 67,000 clones detected, about 91% appear once; the ten largest clones hold about 20%. The sequences come from peripheral blood, collected on day 0 of AZD1222 vaccination. The receptors come from an adult in good health. Each CDR3 is given with its conserved first and last residue. D genes are given only for firm matches. Clone size is stated in some rows and not others, as once, few, many or a class when expanded.

cdr3_aa: CASTQGHEQFF; cdr3_nt: TGTGCCAGCACCCAGGGGCATGAGCAGTTCTTC; j_call: TRBJ2-1; clone_size: NA; v_call: TRBV27; d_call: NA
cdr3_aa: CASSLDYTGELFF; cdr3_nt: TGTGCTAGCAGCTTAGACTACACCGGGGAGCTGTTTTTT; j_call: TRBJ2-2; clone_size: NA; v_call: TRBV7-7; d_call: NA
cdr3_aa: CASSQGVGQGYTGELFF; cdr3_nt: TGTGCCAGCAGCCAAGGAGTGGGACAGGGCTACACCGGGGAGCTGTTTTTT; j_call: TRBJ2-2; clone_size: NA; v_call: TRBV14; d_call: TRBD1
cdr3_aa: CASRRGQGNTEAFF; cdr3_nt: TGTGCCAGCAGACGAGGACAGGGGAACACTGAAGCTTTCTTT; j_call: TRBJ1-1; clone_size: NA; v_call: TRBV3-1/TRBV3-2; d_call: TRBD1
cdr3_aa: CASSRGTSAEQFF; cdr3_nt: TGTGCCAGCAGCCGCGGGACTAGTGCTGAGCAGTTCTTC; j_call: TRBJ2-1; clone_size: NA; v_call: TRBV3-1/TRBV3-2; d_call: TRBD2
cdr3_aa: CASSWRLISYNEQFF; cdr3_nt: TGTGCCAGCAGCTGGCGGTTAATCTCCTACAATGAGCAGTTCTTC; j_call: TRBJ2-1; clone_size: NA; v_call: TRBV7-8; d_call: NA
cdr3_aa: CASSRLASTDTQYF; cdr3_nt: TGTGCCAGCAGCCGCCTAGCGAGCACAGATACGCAGTATTTT; j_call: TRBJ2-3; clone_size: NA; v_call: TRBV6-5; d_call: NA
cdr3_aa: CASSLERIPSWAYGYTF; cdr3_nt: TGTGCCAGCAGTTTAGAACGGATTCCATCCTGGGCCTATGGCTACACCTTC; j_call: TRBJ1-2; clone_size: NA; v_call: TRBV27; d_call: NA
cdr3_aa: CASSPPGTSIEQYF; cdr3_nt: TGTGCCAGCAGCCCCCCCGGGACTAGTATAGAGCAGTACTTC; j_call: TRBJ2-7; clone_size: NA; v_call: TRBV28; d_call: TRBD2
cdr3_aa: CSVEDRDPRSSYGYTF; cdr3_nt: TGCAGCGTTGAAGATCGGGACCCGCGGTCGTCCTATGGCTACACCTTC; j_call: TRBJ1-2; clone_size: NA; v_call: TRBV29-1; d_call: NA
cdr3_aa: CAWTLPSTGGGNTIYF; cdr3_nt: TGTGCCTGGACCCTCCCCTCGACAGGGGGTGGAAACACCATATATTTT; j_call: TRBJ1-3; clone_size: NA; v_call: TRBV30; d_call: TRBD1
cdr3_aa: CASSPEGVEQYF; cdr3_nt: TGCGCCAGCAGCCCCGAGGGGGTGGAACAGTACTTC; j_call: TRBJ2-7; clone_size: few; v_call: TRBV4-1; d_call: NA
cdr3_aa: CASTPGNYGYTF; cdr3_nt: TGTGCCAGCACGCCCGGGAACTATGGCTACACCTTC; j_call: TRBJ1-2; clone_size: NA; v_call: TRBV28; d_call: NA
cdr3_aa: CASFHRLQEDGYTF; cdr3_nt: TGTGCCAGCTTTCACCGCCTCCAAGAGGATGGCTACACCTTC; j_call: TRBJ1-2; clone_size: NA; v_call: TRBV28; d_call: NA
cdr3_aa: CASSHTGTGRLAGRIEQFF; cdr3_nt: TGTGCCAGCAGCCATACCGGGACAGGGAGGCTAGCGGGACGTATTGAGCAGTTCTTC; j_call: TRBJ2-1; clone_size: once; v_call: TRBV7-9; d_call: NA
cdr3_aa: CASTAGATLYEQYF; cdr3_nt: TGTGCCAGCACGGCGGGGGCTACCCTCTACGAGCAGTACTTC; j_call: TRBJ2-7; clone_size: NA; v_call: TRBV18; d_call: NA
cdr3_aa: CASTRDRGANYGYTF; cdr3_nt: TGTGCCAGCACAAGGGACAGGGGGGCTAACTATGGCTACACCTTC; j_call: TRBJ1-2; clone_size: NA; v_call: TRBV6-5; d_call: TRBD1
cdr3_aa: CASSLGVGGTPDTQYF; cdr3_nt: TGTGCCAGCAGCTTAGGGGTAGGGGGGACCCCAGATACGCAGTATTTT; j_call: TRBJ2-3; clone_size: NA; v_call: TRBV11-2; d_call: NA
cdr3_aa: CASSEMGGGLYEQYF; cdr3_nt: TGTGCCAGCAGTGAAATGGGAGGGGGACTCTACGAGCAGTACTTC; j_call: TRBJ2-7; clone_size: once; v_call: TRBV6-1; d_call: NA
cdr3_aa: CASSPSEGEYGQYF; cdr3_nt: TGTGCCAGCTCACCTTCTGAGGGGGAGTACGGGCAGTACTTC; j_call: TRBJ2-7; clone_size: NA; v_call: TRBV18; d_call: NA
cdr3_aa: CATEGGTGLIEQYF; cdr3_nt: TGTGCCACCGAGGGGGGGACAGGGCTAATCGAGCAGTACTTC; j_call: TRBJ2-7; clone_size: NA; v_call: TRBV7-9; d_call: TRBD1
cdr3_aa: CASSPRTGGGNQPQHF; cdr3_nt: TGTGCCAGCAGCCCCCGGACAGGGGGCGGGAATCAGCCCCAGCATTTT; j_call: TRBJ1-5; clone_size: NA; v_call: TRBV28; d_call: TRBD1
cdr3_aa: CASCFTSGALGEQFF; cdr3_nt: TGTGCCAGCTGCTTTACTAGCGGCGCACTGGGTGAGCAGTTCTTC; j_call: TRBJ2-1; clone_size: NA; v_call: TRBV3-1/TRBV3-2; d_call: TRBD2
cdr3_aa: CASSTGLTTGELFF; cdr3_nt: TGTGCCAGCAGTACAGGACTGACGACCGGGGAGCTGTTTTTT; j_call: TRBJ2-2; clone_size: NA; v_call: TRBV27; d_call: NA
cdr3_aa: CASRETHNSPLHF; cdr3_nt: TGTGCCAGCAGGGAGACCCATAATTCACCCCTCCACTTT; j_call: TRBJ1-6; clone_size: NA; v_call: TRBV6-5; d_call: NA
cdr3_aa: CASSIDINKQQPQHF; cdr3_nt: TGTGCCAGTAGTATTGACATCAATAAACAACAGCCCCAGCATTTT; j_call: TRBJ1-5; clone_size: NA; v_call: TRBV19; d_call: NA
cdr3_aa: CASSARDASGYTF; cdr3_nt: TGTGCCAGCAGTGCCCGGGACGCCTCTGGCTACACCTTC; j_call: TRBJ1-2; clone_size: NA; v_call: TRBV2; d_call: NA
cdr3_aa: CASSETSTLEQYF; cdr3_nt: TGTGCCAGCAGCGAAACCTCTACGTTGGAGCAGTACTTC; j_call: TRBJ2-7; clone_size: NA; v_call: TRBV27; d_call: NA
cdr3_aa: CASSSTIDYGYTF; cdr3_nt: TGTGCCAGCAGTTCCACGATTGACTATGGCTACACCTTC; j_call: TRBJ1-2; clone_size: NA; v_call: TRBV6-5; d_call: NA
cdr3_aa: CASSHRGTDTQYF; cdr3_nt: TGCGCCAGCAGCCACCGAGGGACAGATACGCAGTATTTT; j_call: TRBJ2-3; clone_size: few; v_call: TRBV4-3; d_call: NA
cdr3_aa: CASSVELREQYF; cdr3_nt: TGTGCCAGCAGCGTAGAACTTCGCGAGCAGTACTTC; j_call: TRBJ2-7; clone_size: NA; v_call: TRBV5-5; d_call: NA
cdr3_aa: CASSYIGQGGEAFF; cdr3_nt: TGTGCCAGCAGCTATATCGGACAGGGTGGTGAAGCTTTCTTT; j_call: TRBJ1-1; clone_size: NA; v_call: TRBV7-9; d_call: TRBD1
cdr3_aa: CAIRHSEGTIYF; cdr3_nt: TGTGCCATCAGACATTCCGAAGGCACCATATATTTT; j_call: TRBJ1-3; clone_size: NA; v_call: TRBV10-3; d_call: NA
cdr3_aa: CASRGADNQPQHF; cdr3_nt: TGTGCCAGCCGGGGGGCCGACAATCAGCCCCAGCATTTT; j_call: TRBJ1-5; clone_size: NA; v_call: TRBV25-1; d_call: NA
cdr3_aa: CASSQVGGGVGNQPQHF; cdr3_nt: TGTGCCAGCAGCCAAGTAGGCGGGGGCGTTGGCAATCAGCCCCAGCATTTT; j_call: TRBJ1-5; clone_size: NA; v_call: TRBV4-2; d_call: NA
cdr3_aa: CASSEGIGSTEAFF; cdr3_nt: TGTGCCAGCAGTGAAGGTATCGGGTCCACTGAAGCTTTCTTT; j_call: TRBJ1-1; clone_size: few; v_call: TRBV2; d_call: NA
cdr3_aa: CASSAGTGGFSNQPQHF; cdr3_nt: TGTGCCAGCAGTGCCGGGACAGGGGGCTTTAGCAATCAGCCCCAGCATTTT; j_call: TRBJ1-5; clone_size: NA; v_call: TRBV2; d_call: TRBD1
cdr3_aa: CAPRGGGRKKLFF; cdr3_nt: TGTGCCCCCCGAGGCGGGGGTCGTAAAAAACTGTTTTTT; j_call: TRBJ1-4; clone_size: NA; v_call: TRBV21-1; d_call: NA
cdr3_aa: CAWSVPGEPNYGYTF; cdr3_nt: TGTGCCTGGAGTGTACCAGGGGAACCTAACTATGGCTACACCTTC; j_call: TRBJ1-2; clone_size: NA; v_call: TRBV30; d_call: NA
cdr3_aa: CASERSSGTYNEQFF; cdr3_nt: TGTGCCAGCGAGCGATCTAGCGGGACTTACAATGAGCAGTTCTTC; j_call: TRBJ2-1; clone_size: NA; v_call: TRBV28; d_call: TRBD2
cdr3_aa: CASSPGQGWNTEAFF; cdr3_nt: TGTGCCAGCAGCCCTGGACAGGGATGGAACACTGAAGCTTTCTTT; j_call: TRBJ1-1; clone_size: NA; v_call: TRBV7-9; d_call: TRBD1
cdr3_aa: CASSEKWTGNYGYTF; cdr3_nt: TGTGCCAGCAGTGAGAAGTGGACAGGGAACTATGGCTACACCTTC; j_call: TRBJ1-2; clone_size: NA; v_call: TRBV6-1; d_call: TRBD1
cdr3_aa: CASSVEGFGEQYF; cdr3_nt: TGTGCCAGCAGCGTAGAGGGTTTCGGCGAGCAGTACTTC; j_call: TRBJ2-7; clone_size: few; v_call: TRBV9; d_call: NA
cdr3_aa: CAIPGSSGETQYF; cdr3_nt: TGTGCCATCCCGGGCTCTAGCGGAGAGACCCAGTACTTC; j_call: TRBJ2-5; clone_size: NA; v_call: TRBV7-8; d_call: TRBD2
cdr3_aa: CASSPVRTGAGANVLTF; cdr3_nt: TGTGCCAGCAGCCCCGTAAGGACAGGGGCTGGGGCCAACGTCCTGACTTTC; j_call: TRBJ2-6; clone_size: once; v_call: TRBV7-9; d_call: TRBD1
cdr3_aa: CASSEVTGTPTGELFF; cdr3_nt: TGTGCCAGCAGCGAAGTTACCGGGACTCCGACCGGGGAGCTGTTTTTT; j_call: TRBJ2-2; clone_size: NA; v_call: TRBV7-2; d_call: NA
cdr3_aa: CASSLGIANTDTQYF; cdr3_nt: TGTGCCAGCAGCTTAGGTATAGCTAACACAGATACGCAGTATTTT; j_call: TRBJ2-3; clone_size: NA; v_call: TRBV13; d_call: NA
cdr3_aa: CASSLLTGSSPLHF; cdr3_nt: TGTGCCAGCAGTTTACTGACAGGGAGTTCACCCCTCCACTTT; j_call: TRBJ1-6; clone_size: NA; v_call: TRBV6-5; d_call: TRBD1
cdr3_aa: CASSTRGQGETQYF; cdr3_nt: TGCGCCAGCAGCACCCGGGGACAGGGTGAGACCCAGTACTTC; j_call: TRBJ2-5; clone_size: NA; v_call: TRBV5-1; d_call: TRBD1
cdr3_aa: CASSSPGMSYEQYF; cdr3_nt: TGTGCCAGCAGTTCCCCCGGGATGTCCTACGAGCAGTACTTC; j_call: TRBJ2-7; clone_size: NA; v_call: TRBV28; d_call: NA
cdr3_aa: CASSPDSGQYF; cdr3_nt: TGTGCCAGCAGTCCCGACAGTGGACAGTACTTC; j_call: TRBJ2-7; clone_size: many; v_call: TRBV28; d_call: NA
cdr3_aa: CASSIRQGYEQYF; cdr3_nt: TGTGCCAGCAGCATTCGACAGGGCTACGAGCAGTACTTC; j_call: TRBJ2-7; clone_size: few; v_call: TRBV9; d_call: TRBD1
cdr3_aa: CASSLLGDTEAFF; cdr3_nt: TGCGCCAGCAGCTTGCTGGGGGACACTGAAGCTTTCTTT; j_call: TRBJ1-1; clone_size: NA; v_call: TRBV5-1; d_call: NA